This T cell receptor (beta chain) appears in the sequencing data of a study of cytomegalovirus exposure and HLA in healthy donors. The ends lost 5 bases at V and 4 bases at J; junction bases unmatched: 6. From germline, CDR1 is LNHDA and CDR2 SQIVND (reference sequence). The CDR3 has 14 residues. This clone has only a few counts. Antigen unknown. The PCR employed 60 Vbeta primers together with 13 Jbeta primers. This table comes from immunoSEQ multiplex PCR, and its TCRdb copy is limited to in-frame clones, with some not included. The sample has around 63,000 clones; approximately 75% are singletons. Overall study findings and caveats: For most TCR beta V segments, an earlier analysis put the productive rate at about 87% or about 30% of the time. With further analysis later on, most CMV-associated TCR beta chains appeared HLA-restricted. The study assumed roughly uniform donor sequencing depth for presence/absence analyses.

The chain uses TRBV19 and TRBJ2-7, with 9 bases lining up with TRBD1. What was sequenced was PBMCs. This TCR derives from a man aged 60-69 years in good health and CMV-seropositive. DNA for the CDR3: TGTGCCAGTAGTCCCAGGACAGGGGAGTACGAGCAGTACTTC. Residues: CASSPRTGEYEQYF.